The next 20 T cell receptor beta chains were all read from a single sample in a study of blood T cell repertoires in COVID-19. Assay used: immunoSEQ multiplex PCR; TCRdb lists only in-frame clones, some missing. The table has 110,000 or so clones, around three quarters seen once. Sequencing input: peripheral blood. These receptors were collected from a man in his 70s with acute or convalescent COVID-19.

The chain carries TRBV6-6 and TRBJ1-6; 7 bases fit TRBD1. With V trimmed by 6 bases and J by 4 bases, 0 bases remained unmatched. In germline, CDR1 is MNHNY, CDR2 SVGAGI (reference sequence). The CDR3 consists of 13 residues. The CDR3 bases are TGTGCCAGCAGGGGACAGTATAATTCACCCCTCCACTTT. Protein: CASRGQYNSPLHF.

This clone was seen a handful of times. The chain uses TRBV24-1 and TRBJ2-1, with TRBD1 matching 8 bases. The germline V gene encodes CDR1 KGHDR and CDR2 SFDVKD. J was trimmed by 2 bases and V by 4 bases; bases with no gene match: 3. CDR3 length: 15 amino acids. CDR3 DNA: TGTGCCACCAGTGAACAGGGGGAGGCCTACAATGAGCAGTTCTTC. Translating gives CATSEQGEAYNEQFF.

This clone was observed a few times. J is TRBJ2-7 and V is TRBV6-5; maybe TRBD2 (5 bases). The germline V and J ends were trimmed by 10 bases and 2 bases, with 15 bases remaining between them. The germline gives CDR1 MNHEY, CDR2 SVGAGI. There are 13 residues in the CDR3. The CDR3 nucleotides are TGTGCCATTGGGAGCGGAGCTACCTACGAGCAGTACTTC. It encodes CAIGSGATYEQYF.

The sample holds one count of this clone. The genes are TRBV4-2 and TRBJ2-1, with 7 positions matching TRBD2. The CDR3 is 16 amino acids. Germline V gives CDR1 LGHNA, CDR2 YNFKEQ. Trimming cost V 4 bases and J 4 bases; bases outside gene matches: 10. For the CDR3, the DNA is TGTGCCAGCAGCCTCCCGCCATCTAGCGGATACAATGAGCAGTTCTTC. It specifies CASSLPPSSGYNEQFF.

The rearrangement joins TRBV10-1 to TRBJ2-2; 7 nucleotides agree with TRBD2. With 8 bases clipped from V and 1 base from J, the junction kept 10 bases outside the gene matches. The CDR3 has 16 residues. CDR1 and CDR2 (germline): WNHNN, SYGVQD (reference sequence). CDR3 amino acids: CASPLKKRENTGELFF. For the CDR3, the DNA is TGCGCCAGCCCTCTAAAGAAGCGGGAGAACACCGGGGAGCTGTTTTTT.

The CDR3 DNA is TGTGCCAGCAGTTATGGTAGAATGAACACTGAAGCTTTCTTT. This codes for CASSYGRMNTEAFF. This chain connects TRBV6-6 to TRBJ1-1; D gene unclear. CDR3 length equals 14 residues. V was pared by 3 bases and J by 0 bases, with 8 bases between. Looked up from germline, CDR1 is MNHNY and CDR2 is SVGAGI (reference sequence).

The chain couples TRBV5-5 to TRBJ2-7, with D possibly being TRBD1 (5 bases). The V end lost 2 bases, the J end lost 3 bases, and 15 bases lay between the germline ends. The CDR3 consists of 15 residues. CDR1 and CDR2 from the germline V gene are SGHKS and YYEKEE (reference sequence). The CDR3 spells CASSFFRQGFYEQYF. CDR3 DNA sequence: TGTGCCAGCAGCTTTTTCCGGCAGGGTTTCTACGAGCAGTACTTC.

This clone was detected a few times. The chain recombines TRBV5-4 with TRBJ2-3; 9 bases are a match to TRBD2. CDR3 length equals 15 residues. With 6 bases clipped from V and 5 bases from J, the junction kept 10 bases outside the gene matches. Germline loops: CDR1 SGHNT, CDR2 YYREEE (reference sequence). The CDR3, as DNA: TGTGCCAGCAAGGTCGGGATAGCGGGGGAAGATACGCAGTATTTT. Translation: CASKVGIAGEDTQYF.

This CDR3 is CASSPAFGGTGANVLTF. For the CDR3, the DNA is TGTGCCAGCTCACCAGCCTTCGGGGGGACTGGGGCCAACGTCCTGACTTTC. This rearrangement joins TRBV18 to TRBJ2-6; 7 bases line up with TRBD2. This CDR3 region has 17 residues. V lost 2 bases and J lost 2; bases outside the gene matches: 6. The germline gives CDR1 KGHSH, CDR2 LQKENI.

V gene TRBV6-1 combines with J gene TRBJ2-1; 8 bases fit TRBD1. J gave up 3 bases and V 3 bases, and 4 bases lay outside the gene matches. CDR1 is MNHNS, CDR2 SASEGT, per germline. This CDR3 has 15 residues. This CDR3 is CASSDGQGHYNEQFF. The CDR3 DNA is TGTGCCAGCAGTGACGGACAGGGCCACTACAATGAGCAGTTCTTC.

The V and J genes are TRBV5-4 and TRBJ2-2, with 10 nucleotides matching TRBD2. The CDR3 contains 16 residues. V shed 4 bases, J shed 4 bases, and the junction held 7 bases outside the gene matches. CDR1 and CDR2 from the germline V gene are SGHNT and YYREEE (reference sequence). The CDR3 loop is CASSLPSGRGTGELFF. In DNA, the CDR3 is TGTGCCAGCAGCCTACCTAGCGGGAGAGGCACCGGGGAGCTGTTTTTT. The variable domain in full, with the rest retrieved from reference TRBV5-4 and TRBJ2-2, is ETGVTQSPTHLIKTRGQQVTLRCSSQSGHNTVSWYQQALGQGPQFIFQYYREEENGRGNFPPRFSGLQFPNYSSELNVNALELDDSALYLCASSLPSGRGTGELFFGEGSRLTVL.

The chain employs TRBV9 and TRBJ1-6; the D is unclear. Looked up from germline, CDR1 is SGDLS and CDR2 is YYNGEE. This CDR3 has 13 residues. The V end lost 1 base, the J end lost 15 bases, and 14 bases lay between the germline ends. The CDR3 DNA reads TGTGCCAGCAGCGTAAGAGAAGATTCGTTCCTCCACTTT. The encoded protein is CASSVREDSFLHF.

The chain employs TRBV10-3 and TRBJ2-3; D uncertain. The CDR3 consists of 17 residues. Per the germline V gene, CDR1 is ENHRY and CDR2 is SYGVKD. V was shortened by 0 bases and J by 0 bases, with 13 bases between the two germline ends. CDR3 in DNA: TGTGCCATCAGTGAGTCGGGCTTTGCGTATAGCACAGATACGCAGTATTTT. It yields the protein CAISESGFAYSTDTQYF.

The gene calls are TRBV7-8 and TRBJ2-1; 11 bases are shared with TRBD1. The ends lost 5 bases at V and 3 bases at J; junction bases unmatched: 3. From germline, CDR1 is SGHVS and CDR2 FQNEAQ. This CDR3 contains 15 residues. The CDR3 bases are TGTGCCAGCAGCCCGGGACAGGGGGTCTACAATGAGCAGTTCTTC. Encoded protein: CASSPGQGVYNEQFF.

The chain has TRBV12-5 and TRBJ1-3; 7 nucleotides agree with TRBD1. Germline trimming cut 1 base from V and 0 bases from J; bases unmatched to any gene: 3. CDR1 LGHNT and CDR2 FRNRAP come from the germline V gene. CDR3 length equals 16 residues. As DNA, the CDR3 is TGTGCTAGTGGTTTGGGGACAGGATCCTCTGGAAACACCATATATTTT. Its protein is CASGLGTGSSGNTIYF.

This clone has a handful of counts. J is TRBJ2-3 and V is TRBV7-8, with 10 positions matching TRBD2. V was clipped by 1 base and J by 3 bases; unmatched bases: 10. The CDR3 runs 18 residues. The germline V gene has CDR1 SGHVS and CDR2 FQNEAQ. CDR3 in amino acids: CASSLGLAGAPVTDTQYF. The CDR3 DNA follows: TGTGCCAGCAGCTTAGGTCTAGCGGGGGCGCCAGTGACAGATACGCAGTATTTT.

This clone appeared a few times. The CDR3 reads CASSPGQGARDTQYF. The CDR3 DNA reads TGTGCCAGCAGCCCGGGACAGGGGGCGAGAGATACGCAGTATTTT. The rearrangement joins TRBV7-3 to TRBJ2-3, with TRBD1 matching over 12 bases. There are 15 residues in the CDR3. V lost 5 bases, J lost 5 bases, and 5 bases stayed unmatched. CDR1 is SGHTA and CDR2 is FQGTGA in the germline V gene.

The chain joins TRBV29-1 to TRBJ2-3; 11 nucleotides agree with TRBD2. The CDR3 has 15 residues. The J segment lost 2 bases and the V segment lost 7 bases, leaving 8 bases of the junction unmatched. CDR1 and CDR2 (germline): SQVTM, ANQGSEA. Here the CDR3 reads CSAIAGGLSTDTQYF. CDR3 in DNA: TGCAGCGCCATAGCGGGGGGGCTCTCCACAGATACGCAGTATTTT.

This chain uses TRBV7-9 with TRBJ1-2, with D maybe TRBD1 (6 bases). Germline loops: CDR1 SEHNR, CDR2 FQNEAQ (reference sequence). The CDR3 loop spans 13 amino acids. Trimming took off 5 bases at V and 8 bases at J, with 15 bases between the two ends. The CDR3 reads CASSKPGQPGYTF. CDR3 bases: TGTGCCAGCAGCAAGCCCGGACAGCCCGGCTACACCTTC.

The rearrangement joins TRBV2 to TRBJ2-3; D gene uncertain. V was shortened by 1 base and J by 3 bases, with 14 bases between the two germline ends. The CDR3 consists of 16 residues. CDR1 and CDR2 (germline): SNHLY, FYNNEI. The CDR3 loop reads CASSEDRRVSTDTQYF. In DNA form, the CDR3 reads TGTGCCAGCAGTGAAGATAGGAGAGTCAGTACAGATACGCAGTATTTT.